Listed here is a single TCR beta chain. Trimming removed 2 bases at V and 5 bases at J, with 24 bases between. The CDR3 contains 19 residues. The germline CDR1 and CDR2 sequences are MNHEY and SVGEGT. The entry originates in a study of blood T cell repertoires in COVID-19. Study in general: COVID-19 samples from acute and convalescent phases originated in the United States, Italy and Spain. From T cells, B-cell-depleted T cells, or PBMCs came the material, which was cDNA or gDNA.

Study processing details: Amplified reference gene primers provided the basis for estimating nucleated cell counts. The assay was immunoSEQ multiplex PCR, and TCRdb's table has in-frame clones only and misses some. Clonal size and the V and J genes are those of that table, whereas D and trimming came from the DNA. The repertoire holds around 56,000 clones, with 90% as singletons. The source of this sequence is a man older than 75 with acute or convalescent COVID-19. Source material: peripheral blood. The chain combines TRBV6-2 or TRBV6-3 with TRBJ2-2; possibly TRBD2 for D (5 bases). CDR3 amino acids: CASSYHPGRTPDFTGELFF. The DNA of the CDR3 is TGTGCCAGCAGTTACCACCCCGGACGGACTCCCGACTTTACCGGGGAGCTGTTTTTT.